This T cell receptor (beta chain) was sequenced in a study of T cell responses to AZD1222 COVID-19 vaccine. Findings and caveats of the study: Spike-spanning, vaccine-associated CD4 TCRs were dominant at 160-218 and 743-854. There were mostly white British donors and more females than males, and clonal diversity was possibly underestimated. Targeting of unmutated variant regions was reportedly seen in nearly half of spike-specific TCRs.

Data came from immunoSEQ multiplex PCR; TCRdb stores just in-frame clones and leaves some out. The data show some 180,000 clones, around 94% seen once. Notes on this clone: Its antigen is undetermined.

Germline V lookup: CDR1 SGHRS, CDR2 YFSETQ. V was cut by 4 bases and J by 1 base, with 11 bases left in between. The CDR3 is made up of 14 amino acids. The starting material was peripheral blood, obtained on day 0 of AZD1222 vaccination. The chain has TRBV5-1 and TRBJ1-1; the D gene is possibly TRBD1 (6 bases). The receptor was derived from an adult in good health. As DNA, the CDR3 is TGCGCCAGCAGCGAACGGACAGAGAACACTGAAGCTTTCTTT. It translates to CASSERTENTEAFF.